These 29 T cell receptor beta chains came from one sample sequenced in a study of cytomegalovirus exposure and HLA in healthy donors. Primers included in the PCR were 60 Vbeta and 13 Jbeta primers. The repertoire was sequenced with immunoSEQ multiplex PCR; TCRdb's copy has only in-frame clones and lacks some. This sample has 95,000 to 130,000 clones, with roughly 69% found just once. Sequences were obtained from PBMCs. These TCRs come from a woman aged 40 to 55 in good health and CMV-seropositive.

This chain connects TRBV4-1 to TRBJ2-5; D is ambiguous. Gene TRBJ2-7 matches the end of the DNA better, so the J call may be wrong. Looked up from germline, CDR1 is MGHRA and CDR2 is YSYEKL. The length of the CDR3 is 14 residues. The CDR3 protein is CASSPDDMYPEQYF. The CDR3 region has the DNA TGCGCCAGCAGCCCGGATGACATGTACCCCGAGCAGTACTTC.

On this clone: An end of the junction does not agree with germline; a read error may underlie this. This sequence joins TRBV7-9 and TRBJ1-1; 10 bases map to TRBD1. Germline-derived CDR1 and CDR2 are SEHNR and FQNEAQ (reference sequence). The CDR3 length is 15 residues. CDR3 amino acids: CSSSQGQGEGTAAFF. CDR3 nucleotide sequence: TGTTCCAGCAGCCAAGGACAGGGGGAAGGGACTGCAGCTTTCTTT.

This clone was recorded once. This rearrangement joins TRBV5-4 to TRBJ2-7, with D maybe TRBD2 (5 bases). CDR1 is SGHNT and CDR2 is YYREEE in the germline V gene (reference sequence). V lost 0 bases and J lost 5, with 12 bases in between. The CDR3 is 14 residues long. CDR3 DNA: TGTGCCAGCAGCTTGGCCCTAGCCGGGAACGAGCAGTACTTC. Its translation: CASSLALAGNEQYF.

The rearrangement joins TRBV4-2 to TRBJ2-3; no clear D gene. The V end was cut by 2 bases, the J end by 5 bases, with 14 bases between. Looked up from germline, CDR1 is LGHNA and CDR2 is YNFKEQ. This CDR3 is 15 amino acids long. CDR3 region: CASSQSPTHGDTQYF. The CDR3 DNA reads TGTGCCAGCAGCCAATCCCCGACTCACGGAGATACGCAGTATTTT.

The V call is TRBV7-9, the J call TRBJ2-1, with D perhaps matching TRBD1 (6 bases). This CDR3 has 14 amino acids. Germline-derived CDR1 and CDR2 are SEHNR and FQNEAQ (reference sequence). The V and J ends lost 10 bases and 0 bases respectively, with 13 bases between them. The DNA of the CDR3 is TGTGCCACCCAGGGGCTGGGCTCCTACAATGAGCAGTTCTTC. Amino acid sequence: CATQGLGSYNEQFF.

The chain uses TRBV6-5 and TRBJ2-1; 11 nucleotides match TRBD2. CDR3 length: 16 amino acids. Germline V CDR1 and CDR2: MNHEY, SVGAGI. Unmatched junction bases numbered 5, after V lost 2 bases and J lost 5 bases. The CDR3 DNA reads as TGTGCCAGCAGTTACCGACTGACTAGCGGGGACAATGAGCAGTTCTTC. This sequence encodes CASSYRLTSGDNEQFF.

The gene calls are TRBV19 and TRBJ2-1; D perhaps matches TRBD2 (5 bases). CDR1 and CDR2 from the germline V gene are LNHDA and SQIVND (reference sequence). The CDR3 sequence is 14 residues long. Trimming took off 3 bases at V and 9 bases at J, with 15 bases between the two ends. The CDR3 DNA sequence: TGTGCCAGTAGTATTGTATCCGGAGGTCGTGAGCAGTTCTTC. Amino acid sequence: CASSIVSGGREQFF.

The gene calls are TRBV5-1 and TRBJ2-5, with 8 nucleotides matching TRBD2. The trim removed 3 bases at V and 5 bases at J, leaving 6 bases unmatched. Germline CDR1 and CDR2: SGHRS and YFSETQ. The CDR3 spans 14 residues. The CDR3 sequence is CASSSTSVFETQYF. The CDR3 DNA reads TGCGCCAGCAGCTCGACTAGCGTGTTCGAGACCCAGTACTTC. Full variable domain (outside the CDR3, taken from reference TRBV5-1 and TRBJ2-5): KAGVTQTPRYLIKTRGQQVTLSCSPISGHRSVSWYQQTPGQGLQFLFEYFSETQRNKGNFPGRFSGRQFSNSRSEMNVSTLELGDSALYLCASSSTSVFETQYFGPGTRLLVL.

The DNA for the CDR3 is TGTGCCAGCACTCCCCCAAGCGGATACGAGCAGTACTTC. Its translation: CASTPPSGYEQYF. The V call is TRBV7-9, the J call TRBJ2-7; perhaps TRBD2 as D (5 bases). Germline V CDR1 and CDR2: SEHNR, FQNEAQ (reference sequence). Trimming cost V 7 bases and J 4 bases, with 14 bases left between them. There are 13 residues in the CDR3.

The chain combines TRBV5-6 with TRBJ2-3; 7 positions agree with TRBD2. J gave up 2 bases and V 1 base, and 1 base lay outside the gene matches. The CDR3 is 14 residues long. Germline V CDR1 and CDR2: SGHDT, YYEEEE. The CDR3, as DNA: TGTGCCAGCAGCTTGCGACTAGCCACAGATACGCAGTATTTT. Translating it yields CASSLRLATDTQYF.

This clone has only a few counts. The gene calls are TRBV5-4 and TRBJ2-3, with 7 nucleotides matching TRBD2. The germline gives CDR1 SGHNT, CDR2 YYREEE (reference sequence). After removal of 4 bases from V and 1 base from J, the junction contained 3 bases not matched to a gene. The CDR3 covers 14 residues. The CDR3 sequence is CASSLGLGTDTQYF. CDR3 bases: TGTGCCAGCAGCCTTGGACTAGGCACAGATACGCAGTATTTT.

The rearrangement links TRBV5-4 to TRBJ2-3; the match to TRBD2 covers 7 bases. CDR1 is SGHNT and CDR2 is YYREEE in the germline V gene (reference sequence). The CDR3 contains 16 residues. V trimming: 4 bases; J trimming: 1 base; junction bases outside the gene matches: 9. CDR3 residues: CASSPRSRGGTDTQYF. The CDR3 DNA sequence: TGTGCCAGCAGCCCCCGGAGTCGGGGGGGCACAGATACGCAGTATTTT.

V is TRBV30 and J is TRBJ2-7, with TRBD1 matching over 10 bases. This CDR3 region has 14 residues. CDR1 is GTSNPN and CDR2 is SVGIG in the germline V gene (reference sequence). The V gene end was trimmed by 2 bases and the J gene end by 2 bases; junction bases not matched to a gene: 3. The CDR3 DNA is TGTGCCTGGAGTCGAGGGACAGGGGCCTACGAGCAGTACTTC. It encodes CAWSRGTGAYEQYF.

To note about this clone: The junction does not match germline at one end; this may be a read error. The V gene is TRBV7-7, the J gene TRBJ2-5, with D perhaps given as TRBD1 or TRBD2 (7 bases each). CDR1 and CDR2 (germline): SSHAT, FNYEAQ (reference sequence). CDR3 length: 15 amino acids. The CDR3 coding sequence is TGTGCTAGCAGCTTAGGGGGCGGGAGTGGCGAGACCCAGTACTTC. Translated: CASSLGGGSGETQYF.

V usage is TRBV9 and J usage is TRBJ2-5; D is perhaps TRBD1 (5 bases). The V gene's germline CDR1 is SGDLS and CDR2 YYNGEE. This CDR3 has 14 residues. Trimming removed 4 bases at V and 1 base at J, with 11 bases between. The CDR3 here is CASSIGHFQETQYF. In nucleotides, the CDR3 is TGTGCCAGCAGCATCGGACACTTCCAAGAGACCCAGTACTTC.

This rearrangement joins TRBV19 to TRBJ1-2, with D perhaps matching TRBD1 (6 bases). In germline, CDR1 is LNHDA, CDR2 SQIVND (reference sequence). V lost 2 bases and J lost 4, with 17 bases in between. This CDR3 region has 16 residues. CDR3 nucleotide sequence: TGTGCCAGTAGTATATCCGGGACACGGATTACCTATGGCTACACCTTC. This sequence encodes CASSISGTRITYGYTF.

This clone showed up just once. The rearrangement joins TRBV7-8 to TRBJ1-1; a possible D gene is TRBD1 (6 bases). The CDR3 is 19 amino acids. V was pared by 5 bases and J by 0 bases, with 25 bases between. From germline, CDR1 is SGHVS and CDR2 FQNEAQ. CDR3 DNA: TGTGCCAGCAGCGGGGTGGACAGCTACTTCTCTTTACTGAACACTGAAGCTTTCTTT. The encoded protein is CASSGVDSYFSLLNTEAFF. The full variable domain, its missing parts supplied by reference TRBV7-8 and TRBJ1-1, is GAGVSQSPRYKVAKRGQDVALRCDPISGHVSLFWYQQALGQGPEFLTYFQNEAQLDKSGLPSDRFFAERPEGSVSTLKIQRTQQEDSAVYLCASSGVDSYFSLLNTEAFFGQGTRLTVV.

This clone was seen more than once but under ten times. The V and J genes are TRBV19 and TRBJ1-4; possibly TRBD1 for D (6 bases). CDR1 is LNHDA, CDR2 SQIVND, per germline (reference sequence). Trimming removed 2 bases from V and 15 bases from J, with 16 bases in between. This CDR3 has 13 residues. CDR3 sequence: CASSIRDTTSVFF. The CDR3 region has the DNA TGTGCCAGTAGTATACGGGACACCACATCTGTGTTTTTT.

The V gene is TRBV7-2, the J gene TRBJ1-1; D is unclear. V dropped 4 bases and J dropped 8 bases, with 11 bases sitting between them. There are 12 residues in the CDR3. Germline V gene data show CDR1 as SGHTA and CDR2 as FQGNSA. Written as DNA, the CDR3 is TGTGCCAGCAGCTGGACGGGAGAAGAAGCTTTCTTT. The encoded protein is CASSWTGEEAFF.

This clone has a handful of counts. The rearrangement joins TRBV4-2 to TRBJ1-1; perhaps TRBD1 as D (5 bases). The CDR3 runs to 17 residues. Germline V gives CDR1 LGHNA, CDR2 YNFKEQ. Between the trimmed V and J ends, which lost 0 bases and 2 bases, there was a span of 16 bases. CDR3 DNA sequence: TGTGCCAGCAGCCAAGATGTAAGCGGGACGGTAAACACTGAAGCTTTCTTT. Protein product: CASSQDVSGTVNTEAFF.

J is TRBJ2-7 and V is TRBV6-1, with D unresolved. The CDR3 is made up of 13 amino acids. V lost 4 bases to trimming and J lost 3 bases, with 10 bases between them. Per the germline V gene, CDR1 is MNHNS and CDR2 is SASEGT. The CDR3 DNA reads TGTGCCAGCAGTGCTAAGGCGGTCTACGAGCAGTACTTC. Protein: CASSAKAVYEQYF.

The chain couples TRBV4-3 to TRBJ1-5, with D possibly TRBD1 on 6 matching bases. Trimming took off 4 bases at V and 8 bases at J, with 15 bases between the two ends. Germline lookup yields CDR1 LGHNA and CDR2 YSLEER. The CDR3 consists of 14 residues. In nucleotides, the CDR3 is TGCGCCAGCAGCCCCCTACTAGGGGACAAGCCCCAGCATTTT. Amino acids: CASSPLLGDKPQHF.

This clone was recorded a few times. The CDR3 region is CASSIGWGQNTEAFF. In DNA, the CDR3 is TGTGCCAGTAGTATCGGGTGGGGGCAGAACACTGAAGCTTTCTTT. The chain joins TRBV19 to TRBJ1-1; possibly TRBD1 for D (6 bases). The CDR3 loop spans 15 amino acids. The V end was cut by 3 bases, the J end by 1 base, with 12 bases between. Per the germline V gene, CDR1 is LNHDA and CDR2 is SQIVND (reference sequence).

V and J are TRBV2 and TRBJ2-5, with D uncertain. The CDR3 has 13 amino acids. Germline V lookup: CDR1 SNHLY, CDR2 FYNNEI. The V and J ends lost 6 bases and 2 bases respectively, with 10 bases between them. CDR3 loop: CASSRAIQETQYF. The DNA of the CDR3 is TGTGCCAGCAGCAGAGCGATTCAAGAGACCCAGTACTTC.

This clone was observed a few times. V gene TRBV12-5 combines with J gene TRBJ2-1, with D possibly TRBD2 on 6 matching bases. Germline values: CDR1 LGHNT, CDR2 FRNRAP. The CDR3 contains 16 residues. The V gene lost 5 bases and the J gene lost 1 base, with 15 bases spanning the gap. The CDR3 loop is CASGDLLSGSYNEQFF. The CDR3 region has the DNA TGTGCTAGTGGTGACCTCCTTAGCGGATCCTACAATGAGCAGTTCTTC.

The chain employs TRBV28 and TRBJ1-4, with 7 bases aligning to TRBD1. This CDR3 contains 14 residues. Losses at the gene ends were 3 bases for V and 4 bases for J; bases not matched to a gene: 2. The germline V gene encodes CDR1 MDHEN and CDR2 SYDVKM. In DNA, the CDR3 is TGTGCCAGCAGTTTGGACAGGTTTAATGAAAAACTGTTTTTT. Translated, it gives CASSLDRFNEKLFF.

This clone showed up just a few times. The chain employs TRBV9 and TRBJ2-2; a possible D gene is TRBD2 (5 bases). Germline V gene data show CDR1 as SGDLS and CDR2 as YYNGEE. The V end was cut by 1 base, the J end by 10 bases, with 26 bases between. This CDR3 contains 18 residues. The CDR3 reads CASSVPIRPGRPGEELFF. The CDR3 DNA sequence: TGTGCCAGCAGCGTACCAATACGCCCGGGAAGGCCTGGGGAGGAGCTGTTTTTT.

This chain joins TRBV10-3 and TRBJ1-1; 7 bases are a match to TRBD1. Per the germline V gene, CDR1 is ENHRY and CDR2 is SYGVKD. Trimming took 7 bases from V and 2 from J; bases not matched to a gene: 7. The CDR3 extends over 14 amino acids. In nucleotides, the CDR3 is TGTGCCATCAAGTCCGGGACAGTAAACACTGAAGCTTTCTTT. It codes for CAIKSGTVNTEAFF.

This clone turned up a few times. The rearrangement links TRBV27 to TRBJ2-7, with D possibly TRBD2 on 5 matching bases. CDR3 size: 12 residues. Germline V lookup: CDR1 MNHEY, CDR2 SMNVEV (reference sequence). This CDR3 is CAAGETSYEQYF. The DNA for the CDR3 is TGTGCGGCCGGGGAGACCTCCTACGAGCAGTACTTC.